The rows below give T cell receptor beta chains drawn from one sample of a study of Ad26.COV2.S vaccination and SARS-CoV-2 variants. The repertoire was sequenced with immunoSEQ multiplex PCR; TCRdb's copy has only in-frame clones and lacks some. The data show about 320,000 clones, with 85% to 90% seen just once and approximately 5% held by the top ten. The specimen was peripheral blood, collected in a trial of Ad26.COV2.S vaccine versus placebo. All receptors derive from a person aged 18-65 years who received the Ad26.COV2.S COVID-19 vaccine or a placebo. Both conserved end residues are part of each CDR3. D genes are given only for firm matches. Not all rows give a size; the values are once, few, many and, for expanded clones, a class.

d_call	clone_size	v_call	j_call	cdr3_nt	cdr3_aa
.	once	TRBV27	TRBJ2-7	TGTGCCAGCAGTTTCGGGGGAGGGGGGTACTACGAGCAGTACTTC	CASSFGGGGYYEQYF
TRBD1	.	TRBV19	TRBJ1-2	TGTGCCAGTAGTATTCGCAGGGGGCCTGGTGATGGCTACACCTTC	CASSIRRGPGDGYTF
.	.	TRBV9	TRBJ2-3	TGTGCCAGCAGCGTGAATGGTGATACGCAGTATTTT	CASSVNGDTQYF
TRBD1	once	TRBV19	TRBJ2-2	TGTGCCAGTACCGAATATACAGGGGCCGGGGAGCTGTTTTTT	CASTEYTGAGELFF
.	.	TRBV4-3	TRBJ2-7	TGCGCCAGCAGCCAAGTCAGGGAAAAAGGGACCTACGAGCAGTACTTC	CASSQVREKGTYEQYF
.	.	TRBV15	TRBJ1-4	TGTGCCACCAGCAGTGGGACGCAGGATGAAAAACTGTTTTTT	CATSSGTQDEKLFF
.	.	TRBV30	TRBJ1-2	TGTGCCTGGAGTGTAGGGGTTGGACGGGGCTACACCTTC	CAWSVGVGRGYTF
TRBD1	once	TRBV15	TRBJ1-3	TGTGCCACCAGCAGGGGAAGGGACAGTTCAAACACCATATATTTT	CATSRGRDSSNTIYF
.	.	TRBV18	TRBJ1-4	TGTGCCAGCTCCCCCAATCTCGGAGCGGGGGGAAATGAAAAACTGTTTTTT	CASSPNLGAGGNEKLFF
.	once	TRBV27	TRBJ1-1	TGTGCCAGCAGTTTACAAAGGAACACTGAAGCTTTCTTT	CASSLQRNTEAFF
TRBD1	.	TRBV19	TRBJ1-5	TGTGCCGGTGGGCAGGGGGCTAGGCAGCCCCAGCATTTT	CAGGQGARQPQHF
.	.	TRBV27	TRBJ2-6	TGTGCCAGCAGCAACCCACAGGAATCTGGGGCCAACGTCCTGACTTTC	CASSNPQESGANVLTF
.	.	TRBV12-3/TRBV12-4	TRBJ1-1	TGTGCCAGCAGTTTAAGGGGTGAAGCTTTCTTT	CASSLRGEAFF
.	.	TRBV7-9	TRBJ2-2	TGTGCCAGCAGTCCCAGGGGGGCCTTTTCCGGGGAGCTGTTTTTT	CASSPRGAFSGELFF
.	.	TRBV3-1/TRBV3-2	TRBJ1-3	TGTGCCAGCCGAAGATCTGGAAACACCATATATTTT	CASRRSGNTIYF
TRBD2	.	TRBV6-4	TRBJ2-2	TGTGCCAGCAGTGAAGATGGGAGGGCCGGGGAGCTGTTTTTT	CASSEDGRAGELFF
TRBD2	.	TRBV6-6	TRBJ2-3	TGTGCCAGCAGTTTCTTAGCGGGAGGGCCACGAGATACGCAGTATTTT	CASSFLAGGPRDTQYF
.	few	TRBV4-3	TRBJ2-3	TGCGCCAGCAGCCAAGAAGTTGGCTACACAGATACGCAGTATTTT	CASSQEVGYTDTQYF
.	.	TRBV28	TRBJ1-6	TGTGCCAGCAGTTCCAACGGGGGGTATAATTCACCCCTCCACTTT	CASSSNGGYNSPLHF
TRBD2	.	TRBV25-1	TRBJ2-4	TGTGCCAGCAGTGAAGGGGAGGGGCGCCCGTCCTCTTTAGACATTCAGTACTTC	CASSEGEGRPSSLDIQYF
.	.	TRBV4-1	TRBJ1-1	TGCGCCAGCAGCCCCCGGGTTGGAACTGAAGCTTTCTTT	CASSPRVGTEAFF
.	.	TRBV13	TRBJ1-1	TGTGCCAGCAGCTTCTGGGGTCCTGAAGCTTTCTTT	CASSFWGPEAFF
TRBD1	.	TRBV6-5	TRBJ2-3	TGTGCCAGCAGTTCGACTCCGGGACAGCCCACAGATACGCAGTATTTT	CASSSTPGQPTDTQYF
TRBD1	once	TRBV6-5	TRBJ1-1	TGTGCCAGCAGTTATGGGACAGGGAGGGCCGGCACTGAAGCTTTCTTT	CASSYGTGRAGTEAFF
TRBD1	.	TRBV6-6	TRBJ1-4	TGTGCCAGCAGTTCCGTGACAGGGGAAAAACTGTTTTTT	CASSSVTGEKLFF
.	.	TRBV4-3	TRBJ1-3	TGCGCCAGCAGCCAAGATTCGGCCTCTGGAAACACCATATATTTT	CASSQDSASGNTIYF
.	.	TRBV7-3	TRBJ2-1	TGTGCCAGCAGCTTAGGACAGATCGCCAACAATGAGCAGTTCTTC	CASSLGQIANNEQFF
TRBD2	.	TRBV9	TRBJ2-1	TGTGCCAGCAGCCCCACGAGCGGGAGGCTCTCCTACAATGAGCAGTTCTTC	CASSPTSGRLSYNEQFF
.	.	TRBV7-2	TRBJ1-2	TGTGCCAGCAGCTTAGAGGGCCTCAGGGGCTACACCTTC	CASSLEGLRGYTF
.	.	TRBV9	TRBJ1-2	TGTGCCAGCAAAGGACTCCTCGGGGGCTATGGCTACACCTTC	CASKGLLGGYGYTF
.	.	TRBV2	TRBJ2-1	TGTGCCAGCAGTTCCCCGGCGGACTCGATCTACAATGAGCAGTTCTTC	CASSSPADSIYNEQFF
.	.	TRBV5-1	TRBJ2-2	TGCGCCAGCAGCTTACCCTCTTTGGCCGGGGAGCTGTTTTTT	CASSLPSLAGELFF
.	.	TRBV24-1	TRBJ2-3	TGTGCCACCAGTGGGAGGGGGCTAGTAGGGGAAAGAGATACGCAGTATTTT	CATSGRGLVGERDTQYF
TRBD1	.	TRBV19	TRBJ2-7	TGTGCCAGTAGTAACATACAGGGGAATGATGAGGGCGAGCAGTACTTC	CASSNIQGNDEGEQYF
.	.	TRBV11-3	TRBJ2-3	TGTGCCAGCAGCCAAGACAGCTTTGGGAACACAGATACGCAGTATTTT	CASSQDSFGNTDTQYF
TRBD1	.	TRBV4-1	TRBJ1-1	TGCGCCAGCAGCTTAAGGGACAGTGTGAACACTGAAGCTTTCTTT	CASSLRDSVNTEAFF
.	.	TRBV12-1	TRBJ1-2	TGTGCCAGCAGGATTCAAAGCGGTCGGGACACCAGGTACACCTTC	CASRIQSGRDTRYTF
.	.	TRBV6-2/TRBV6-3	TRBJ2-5	TGTGCCAGCAGTTACTCGACCGGGGAGAAGTACTTC	CASSYSTGEKYF
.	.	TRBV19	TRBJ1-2	TGTGCCAGTAGTATCACAGATGGGGGGACGGATGGCTACACCTTC	CASSITDGGTDGYTF
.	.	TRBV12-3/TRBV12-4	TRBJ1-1	TGTGCCAGCAGTCGACAGCTCTGGGAAGCTTTCTTT	CASSRQLWEAFF
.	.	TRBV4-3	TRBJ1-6	TGCGCCAGCAGCCAAGACAGGTGGTATAATTCACCCCTCCACTTT	CASSQDRWYNSPLHF
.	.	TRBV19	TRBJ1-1	TGTGCCAGTAGTGGGGGGGGAACTGAAGCTTTCTTT	CASSGGGTEAFF
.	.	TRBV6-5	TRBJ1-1	TGTGCCAGCAGTCACAGGGCTGTGAACACTGAAGCTTTCTTT	CASSHRAVNTEAFF
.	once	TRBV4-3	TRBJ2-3	TGCGCCAGCAGCCAAGACGATCGGTATACGCAGTATTTT	CASSQDDRYTQYF
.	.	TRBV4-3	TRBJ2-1	TGCGCCAGCAGGCATAGCCTGAAGGGCCCGTACAATGAGCAGTTCTTC	CASRHSLKGPYNEQFF
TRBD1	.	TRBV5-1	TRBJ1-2	TGCGCCAGCAGCGTCGGGACAGCTTCAATGGCTGGCTACACCTTC	CASSVGTASMAGYTF
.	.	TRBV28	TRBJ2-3	TGTGCCAGCAGACGCCTCTCGGGACCCCGAAGCACAGATACGCAGTATTTT	CASRRLSGPRSTDTQYF
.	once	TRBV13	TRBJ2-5	TGTGCCAGCAGCTCACCGTCCTGGGAGAGACCAGGGGAGACCCAGTACTTC	CASSSPSWERPGETQYF
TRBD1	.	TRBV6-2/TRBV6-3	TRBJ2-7	TGTGCCAGCAGCTCTCCCGGGACAGGGCGAACCGAGCAGTACTTC	CASSSPGTGRTEQYF
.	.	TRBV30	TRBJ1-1	TGTGCCTGGAAAGTTCGGGGGATGAACACTGAAGCTTTCTTT	CAWKVRGMNTEAFF
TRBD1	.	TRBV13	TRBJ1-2	TGTGCCAGCAGCTCCCGGACAGGGATCTATGGCTACACCTTC	CASSSRTGIYGYTF
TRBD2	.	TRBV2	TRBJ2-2	TGTGCCAGCAGTGGCCCTAGCGGGGTCACCGGGGAGCTGTTTTTT	CASSGPSGVTGELFF
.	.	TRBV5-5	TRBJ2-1	TGTGCCAGCAGCGTCTATCGGGGGAGCTACGACAATGAGCAGTTCTTC	CASSVYRGSYDNEQFF
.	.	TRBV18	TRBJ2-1	TGTGCCAGCTCACCATCTCGCAATGAGCAGTTCTTC	CASSPSRNEQFF
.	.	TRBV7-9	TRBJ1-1	TGTGCCAGCAGCTTATCCCGGATGAACACTGAAGCTTTCTTT	CASSLSRMNTEAFF
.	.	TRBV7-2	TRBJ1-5	TGTGCCAGCAGCTTAGACCCGGATCAGCCCCAGCATTTT	CASSLDPDQPQHF
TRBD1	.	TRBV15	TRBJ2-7	TGTGCCACCAGCAGAGATCCCGACAGGGGCTACGAGCAGTACTTC	CATSRDPDRGYEQYF